The clone carrying this T cell receptor beta chain has just a few counts. Profiling relied on immunoSEQ multiplex PCR, and the TCRdb table lists in-frame clones only, not all of them. Of about 50,000 clones listed, 50% to 65% are singletons. The CDR3 length is 16 residues. Trimming stripped 0 bases from V and 2 bases from J, with 8 bases between. Germline-derived CDR1 and CDR2 are LGHNA and YNFKEQ. This sample stems from a study of cytotoxic CD8 clonotypes in ibrutinib-treated CLL. About the study: The group held 11 relapsed/refractory and under 16 treatment-naive patients, with 17 to 18 IGHV unmutated. A median approximately 12 months of treatment, range 6 to 36, preceded the collection of response samples. After a median of about six years, 14 patients stayed remitted and about 12 progressed; responses had been partial in approximately 24 and complete in 2.

The sequenced sample was PBMCs, obtained after 24 months of ibrutinib treatment. The chain employs TRBV4-2 and TRBJ1-6; a weak D match, TRBD1 (5 bases). The clonotype was recovered from a human donor with chronic lymphocytic leukemia. The CDR3 region has the DNA TGTGCCAGCAGCCAAGAGGCGGGACCCTATAATTCACCCCTCCACTTT. This translates into CASSQEAGPYNSPLHF.